This T cell receptor beta chain was obtained from a study of identical twins. This clonotype was picked up many times. TCRdb analysed the 5' RACE reads with MiXCR anew, one entry per CDR3 protein. The table shows a few hundred thousand distinct CDR3 sequences, with about 12% occurring only once. CDR3 length: 12 amino acids. Losses at the gene ends were 6 bases for V and 4 bases for J; bases not matched to a gene: 3. In germline, CDR1 is SQVTM, CDR2 ANQGSEA. The sample also formed part of further work on yellow fever vaccine responses in identical twins.

V usage is TRBV29-1 and J usage is TRBJ2-7; 10 nucleotides match TRBD1. The material sequenced was memory (CD45RO+) T cells sorted from blood. This TCR was sampled from a woman aged 18-29 years in good health. The CDR3 here is CSVRTGGYEQYF. The CDR3 DNA follows: TGCAGCGTGCGGACAGGGGGGTACGAGCAGTACTTC.